This TCR beta chain is from a study of cytomegalovirus exposure and HLA in healthy donors. Study-level findings and limits: It was reportedly the case that the classifier diagnosed cytomegalovirus status with high specificity and sensitivity. Overall, under 200 TCR beta chains were annotated as cytomegalovirus-associated. The authors later found TCR association rates varying by HLA locus, with DRB1 most and HLA-C fewest.

In the case of this clone: The target antigen is unknown.

The V gene lost 2 bases and the J gene lost 7 bases, with 11 bases spanning the gap. There are 14 residues in the CDR3. Germline CDR1 MNHEY, CDR2 SVGAGI. Primers: 60 Vbeta forward and 13 Jbeta reverse. Measured with immunoSEQ multiplex PCR; TCRdb has only the in-frame clones, and not every one. The sample lists some 79,000 clones, around three fifths seen once, with approximately 15% in the top ten. V usage is TRBV6-5 and J usage is TRBJ1-4; tentatively, D is TRBD1 (5 bases). Input material: PBMCs. The receptor was isolated from a woman aged 40 to 50 in good health and CMV-seropositive. The CDR3 sequence is CASSYRQSREKLFF. CDR3 DNA sequence: TGTGCCAGCAGTTACAGACAGTCGCGTGAAAAACTGTTTTTT.